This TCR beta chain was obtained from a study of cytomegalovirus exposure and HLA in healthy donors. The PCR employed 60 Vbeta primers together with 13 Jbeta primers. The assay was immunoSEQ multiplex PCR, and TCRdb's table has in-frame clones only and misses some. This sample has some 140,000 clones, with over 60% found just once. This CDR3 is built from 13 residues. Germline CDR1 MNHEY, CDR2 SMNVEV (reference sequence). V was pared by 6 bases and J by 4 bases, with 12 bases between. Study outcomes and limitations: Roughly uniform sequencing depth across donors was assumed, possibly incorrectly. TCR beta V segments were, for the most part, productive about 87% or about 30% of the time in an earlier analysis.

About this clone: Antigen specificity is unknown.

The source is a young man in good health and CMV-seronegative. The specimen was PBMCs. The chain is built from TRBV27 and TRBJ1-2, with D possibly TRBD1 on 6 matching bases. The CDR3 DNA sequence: TGTGCCAGCAGCCAACAGGGCCCCTATGGCTACACCTTC. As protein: CASSQQGPYGYTF.